This T cell receptor (beta chain) was identified during a study of neurological immune-mediated disorders. Overall study results and limits: The greatest TCR clonal expansion occurred in HTLV-1-associated myelopathy and the least in multiple sclerosis, which fell below healthy controls.

From 15-18 subjects, every sequencing run obtained over 190 million TCR-beta sequences. MiXCR was run by TCRdb on the 5' RACE reads, yielding one entry per CDR3 protein. There are 80,000 to 85,000 distinct CDR3 sequences in the sample; around 2.6% occur only once, and 0.95% to 1.3% lies in the top ten. This clonotype occurred many times. Antigen specificity is unknown. CDR1 is DFQATT, CDR2 SNEGSKA, per germline (reference sequence). V was pared by 4 bases and J by 3 bases, with 13 bases between. The CDR3 has 14 amino acids. The clonotype originates from a woman in her twenties or thirties with multiple sclerosis. The sequenced sample consisted of PBMCs. The V call is TRBV20-1, the J call TRBJ2-1; a weak D match, TRBD2 (6 bases). The CDR3 DNA reads as TGCAGTGCTAATAGCGGACGTGGCTACAATGAGCAGTTCTTC. It yields the protein CSANSGRGYNEQFF.